This T cell receptor beta chain comes out of a study of long-term antiretroviral therapy in people with HIV. The run of the v3.0 immunoSEQ assay was at survey level. Generated by immunoSEQ multiplex PCR, the TCRdb table keeps only in-frame clones and is missing some. Among around 12,000 clones listed, about 87% were seen once. In regard to this clone: Its antigen is unidentified.

Trimming removed 4 bases at V and 4 bases at J, with 17 bases between. The CDR3 spans 15 residues. Germline-derived CDR1 and CDR2 are SGHKS and YYEKEE (reference sequence). General study results and limits: CDR3 lengths in HIV samples spanned a narrower range than controls.

This sequence originates from a woman aged 40 to 50 with HIV. The chain couples TRBV5-5 to TRBJ2-5; D tentatively reads TRBD1 or TRBD2 (5 bases each). The sequencing used unsorted PBMCs, collected 2.1 years after starting antiretroviral therapy. The CDR3, as DNA: TGTGCCAGCAGCCCGGGAAATGGGGGAAGAGAGACCCAGTACTTC. This sequence encodes CASSPGNGGRETQYF.